Below, 23 T cell receptor beta chains from the same sample are listed, as sequenced in a study of cytomegalovirus exposure and HLA in healthy donors. A multiplex PCR was run with 60 Vbeta primers and 13 Jbeta primers. Data came from immunoSEQ multiplex PCR; TCRdb stores just in-frame clones and leaves some out. The sample carries some 76,000 clones, nearly 80% recorded once. What was sequenced was PBMCs. Receptors originate from a woman in her thirties or forties in good health and CMV-seropositive.

V usage is TRBV4-3 and J usage is TRBJ1-2; 7 positions agree with TRBD1. Germline V lookup: CDR1 LGHNA, CDR2 YSLEER. The CDR3 runs to 14 residues. Trimming at V came to 3 bases and at J to 14 bases, leaving 15 bases not matched to a gene. The CDR3: CASSHSEGAGERTF. The DNA of the CDR3 is TGCGCCAGCAGCCACAGCGAGGGGGCAGGCGAAAGAACCTTC.

V usage is TRBV21-1 and J usage is TRBJ2-7; the D call in the table, TRBD2, was not verified against the DNA. TRBV21-1 corresponds to a pseudogene. CDR3 length: 13 residues. Written as DNA, the CDR3 is TGTGCCAGCAGCAAAGATTTAAACTACGAGCAGTACTTC. This translates into CASSKDLNYEQYF.

This clone was counted a single time. Within the sample, other DNA sequences also encode this same CDR3. The rearrangement uses TRBV5-8 and TRBJ1-5; the D is unclear. The CDR3 is 12 amino acids. The V end lost 0 bases, the J end lost 5 bases, and 3 bases lay between the germline ends. CDR1 and CDR2 from the germline V gene are SGHTS and YDEGEE. CDR3 residues: CASSLVDQPQHF. The CDR3 nucleotides read TGTGCCAGCAGCTTGGTCGATCAGCCCCAGCATTTT.

The chain recombines TRBV11-2 with TRBJ2-3; 9 nucleotides line up with TRBD2. The germline CDR1 and CDR2 sequences are SGHAT and FQNNGV. V dropped 1 base and J dropped 6; count of bases not matched to a gene: 5. This CDR3 is 15 amino acids long. CDR3 sequence reads: CASSLGASGVDTQYF. DNA for the CDR3: TGTGCCAGCAGCTTAGGGGCTAGCGGGGTTGATACGCAGTATTTT.

This clone is a singleton in its sample. The chain carries TRBV11-2 and TRBJ2-5; 9 bases are shared with TRBD1. Germline V gene sequence: CDR1 SGHAT, CDR2 FQNNGV. CDR3 length equals 15 residues. Trimming removed 5 bases from V and 4 bases from J; junction bases left unmatched: 8. DNA of the CDR3: TGTGCCAGCAGCCAACGGACAGGGGACGGAGAGACCCAGTACTTC. Its protein product is CASSQRTGDGETQYF.

The chain employs TRBV6-1 and TRBJ2-7; weak D call: TRBD2 (7 bases). CDR1 is MNHNS, CDR2 SASEGT, per germline. V was shortened by 6 bases and J by 1 base, with 16 bases between the two germline ends. This CDR3 comprises 15 residues. The CDR3 loop reads CASRPLRGGSYEQYF. The CDR3 region has the DNA TGTGCCAGCAGACCTTTAAGGGGGGGATCCTACGAGCAGTACTTC.

This clone was observed once. V gene TRBV5-4 combines with J gene TRBJ2-2; perhaps TRBD1 as D (5 bases). Trimming stripped 4 bases from V and 3 bases from J, with 10 bases between. Germline CDR1 and CDR2: SGHNT and YYREEE (reference sequence). The CDR3 totals 14 residues. The CDR3 nucleotides read TGTGCCAGCAGCCTCATGACAGACACCGGGGAGCTGTTTTTT. Translating gives CASSLMTDTGELFF.

The chain recombines TRBV7-2 with TRBJ1-2; D is ambiguous. Trimming cost V 4 bases and J 4 bases, with 7 bases left between them. Per germline, CDR1 SGHTA and CDR2 FQGNSA. The CDR3 has 12 residues. The CDR3 is CASSSSSYGYTF. CDR3 DNA: TGTGCCAGCAGCTCCAGTTCCTATGGCTACACCTTC. Using reference TRBV7-2 and TRBJ1-2 for the parts outside the CDR3, the full variable domain is GAGVSQSPSNKVTEKGKDVELRCDPISGHTALYWYRQSLGQGLEFLIYFQGNSAPDKSGLPSDRFSAERTGGSVSTLTIQRTQQEDSAVYLCASSSSSYGYTFGSGTRLTVV.

The J gene is TRBJ1-3, the V gene TRBV4-1; TRBD1 matches 11 bases. Germline V gives CDR1 MGHRA, CDR2 YSYEKL. V lost 2 bases, J lost 8 bases, and 5 bases stayed unmatched. The CDR3 is 15 amino acids. The CDR3 loop reads CASSQRTGGADTIYF. Here the CDR3 DNA reads TGCGCCAGCAGCCAAAGGACAGGGGGCGCCGACACCATATATTTT.

This clone was detected only once. This rearrangement joins TRBV21-1 to TRBJ2-7; TRBD2 is taken as the D call from the table, unchecked against the DNA. TRBV21-1 is a known pseudogene. CDR3 length equals 16 residues. The CDR3 protein is CASSKGLAGAYYEQYF. The DNA for the CDR3 is TGTGCCAGCAGCAAAGGGCTAGCGGGGGCCTATTACGAGCAGTACTTC.

This clone was detected only a few times. The genes are TRBV6-5 and TRBJ2-7, with D possibly being TRBD2 (5 bases). V gave up 8 bases and J gave up 2 bases, with 10 bases separating them. Germline assignment: CDR1 MNHEY and CDR2 SVGAGI. The CDR3 is 12 amino acids. The CDR3 sequence: CASRGVAYEQYF. The CDR3 nucleotides read TGTGCCAGCCGGGGAGTGGCCTACGAGCAGTACTTC.

The chain carries TRBV19 and TRBJ2-1; 11 bases are a match to TRBD2. The trim removed 4 bases at V and 0 bases at J, leaving 2 bases unmatched. The CDR3 spans 16 residues. CDR1 LNHDA and CDR2 SQIVND come from the germline V gene (reference sequence). This CDR3 is CASSRTSGGSYNEQFF. CDR3 in DNA: TGTGCCAGTAGTAGAACTAGCGGGGGCTCCTACAATGAGCAGTTCTTC.

J is TRBJ2-7 and V is TRBV7-3, with D possibly matching TRBD1 (5 bases). CDR3 length equals 15 residues. The germline CDR1 and CDR2 sequences are SGHTA and FQGTGA. V gave up 2 bases and J gave up 3 bases, with 14 bases separating them. The CDR3 here is CASSLAAGIGYEQYF. The DNA of the CDR3 is TGTGCCAGCAGCTTAGCGGCAGGGATCGGCTACGAGCAGTACTTC.

The V and J genes are TRBV2 and TRBJ1-2; 9 bases line up with TRBD1. CDR1 and CDR2 (germline): SNHLY, FYNNEI. The V segment lost 7 bases and the J segment 0 bases; nucleotides outside the gene matches: 6. This CDR3 spans 15 amino acids. The CDR3, as DNA: TGTGCCAGCATCAAGGACAGGGGAGCTAACTATGGCTACACCTTC. Its protein is CASIKDRGANYGYTF. The whole variable domain, filled in from reference TRBV2 and TRBJ1-2, reads EPEVTQTPSHQVTQMGQEVILRCVPISNHLYFYWYRQILGQKVEFLVSFYNNEISEKSEIFDDQFSVERPDGSNFTLKIRSTKLEDSAMYFCASIKDRGANYGYTFGSGTRLTVV.

This clone was seen a few times. The rearrangement links TRBV6-5 to TRBJ2-7, with D tentatively TRBD1 (7 bases). The CDR3 totals 14 residues. V gave up 5 bases and J gave up 6 bases, with 17 bases separating them. Germline V gene sequence: CDR1 MNHEY, CDR2 SVGAGI. The CDR3 nucleotides read TGTGCCAGCAGTACTTGGGAGGAGGGGGCCGAGCAGTACTTC. The encoded protein is CASSTWEEGAEQYF.

V is TRBV29-1 and J is TRBJ1-1; no firm D call. The V end was cut by 1 base, the J end by 4 bases, with 7 bases between. The length of the CDR3 is 12 residues. The germline gives CDR1 SQVTM, CDR2 ANQGSEA. Here the CDR3 reads CSVEAAGTEAFF. The CDR3 DNA reads as TGCAGCGTTGAAGCTGCGGGCACTGAAGCTTTCTTT.

The table lists this clone with a few counts. This chain links TRBV10-3 with TRBJ1-1; D might be TRBD1 (6 bases). Germline assignment: CDR1 ENHRY and CDR2 SYGVKD. The CDR3 sequence is 14 residues long. V lost 5 bases and J lost 1, with 11 bases in between. In DNA form, the CDR3 reads TGTGCCATCAGTTCAGGACAGCCGAACACTGAAGCTTTCTTT. Translated: CAISSGQPNTEAFF.

This chain links TRBV5-6 with TRBJ2-7, with TRBD2 identical over 7 bases. This CDR3 comprises 16 residues. V was pared by 4 bases and J by 0 bases, with 10 bases of the junction left unmatched. The germline CDR1 and CDR2 sequences are SGHDT and YYEEEE. In DNA, the CDR3 is TGTGCCAGCAGCGGAGATGCCGGGGGGAGCTCCTACGAGCAGTACTTC. Encoded protein: CASSGDAGGSSYEQYF.

The chain recombines TRBV6-1 with TRBJ1-4, with 7 positions matching TRBD1. Unmatched junction bases numbered 7, after V lost 4 bases and J lost 8 bases. Germline CDR1 is MNHNS and CDR2 is SASEGT. The CDR3 is 14 amino acids. Here the CDR3 DNA reads TGTGCCAGCAGTGCCCGGGACAGCGGGGAAAAACTGTTTTTT. Its protein product is CASSARDSGEKLFF.

V usage is TRBV6-5 and J usage is TRBJ2-3; D remains unclear. This CDR3 is built from 15 residues. V shed 2 bases and J shed 0 bases, with 9 bases lying between them. Looked up from germline, CDR1 is MNHEY and CDR2 is SVGAGI. Here the CDR3 DNA reads TGTGCCAGCAGTTACGAAGCGTTTAGCACAGATACGCAGTATTTT. Translation: CASSYEAFSTDTQYF.

The V call is TRBV6-5, the J call TRBJ1-1; D may be TRBD1 (6 bases). V lost 5 bases, J lost 4 bases, and 14 bases lay in between. This CDR3 region has 14 residues. The germline gives CDR1 MNHEY, CDR2 SVGAGI. The DNA for the CDR3 is TGTGCCAGCAGTAGACAGGCGTCGAGCACTGAAGCTTTCTTT. Protein sequence: CASSRQASSTEAFF.

This CDR3 is CAWSVRFAGDQETQYF. In DNA form, the CDR3 reads TGTGCCTGGAGTGTACGGTTCGCAGGGGACCAAGAGACCCAGTACTTC. The genes are TRBV30 and TRBJ2-5; the D gene is possibly TRBD1 (6 bases). Germline assignment: CDR1 GTSNPN and CDR2 SVGIG (reference sequence). The length of the CDR3 is 16 residues. Trimming took 0 bases from V and 0 from J, leaving 14 bases between them.

The V call is TRBV4-3, the J call TRBJ2-5, with 9 bases lining up with TRBD1. Trimming removed 3 bases from V and 2 bases from J; junction bases left unmatched: 4. In germline, CDR1 is LGHNA, CDR2 YSLEER. The length of the CDR3 is 15 residues. The CDR3 DNA sequence: TGCGCCAGCAGCCAGGGGACAGGGAGTCAAGAGACCCAGTACTTC. As protein: CASSQGTGSQETQYF.